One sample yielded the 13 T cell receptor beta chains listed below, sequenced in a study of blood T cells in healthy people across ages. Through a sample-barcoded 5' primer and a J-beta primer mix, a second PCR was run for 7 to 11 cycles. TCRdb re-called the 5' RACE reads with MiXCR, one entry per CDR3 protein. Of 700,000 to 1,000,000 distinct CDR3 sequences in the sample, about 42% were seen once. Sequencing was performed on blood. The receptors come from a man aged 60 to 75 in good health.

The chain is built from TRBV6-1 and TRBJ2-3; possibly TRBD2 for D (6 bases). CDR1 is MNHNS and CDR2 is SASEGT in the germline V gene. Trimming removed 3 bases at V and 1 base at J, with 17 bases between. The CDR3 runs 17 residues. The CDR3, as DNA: TGTGCCAGCAGTGACCCGGGAGCAGGAGAGGGCACAGATACGCAGTATTTT. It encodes CASSDPGAGEGTDTQYF.

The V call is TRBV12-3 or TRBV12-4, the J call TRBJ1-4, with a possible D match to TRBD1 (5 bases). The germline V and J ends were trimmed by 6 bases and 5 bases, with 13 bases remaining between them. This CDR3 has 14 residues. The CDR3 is CASRQQVGNEKLFF. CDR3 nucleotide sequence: TGTGCCAGCAGACAACAGGTTGGGAATGAAAAACTGTTTTTT.

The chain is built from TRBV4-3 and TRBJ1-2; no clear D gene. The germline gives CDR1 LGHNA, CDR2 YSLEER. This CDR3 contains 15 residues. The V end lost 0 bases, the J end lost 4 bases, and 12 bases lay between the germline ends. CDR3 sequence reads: CASSQEVGQIYGYTF. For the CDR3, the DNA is TGCGCCAGCAGCCAAGAGGTCGGGCAGATCTATGGCTACACCTTC.

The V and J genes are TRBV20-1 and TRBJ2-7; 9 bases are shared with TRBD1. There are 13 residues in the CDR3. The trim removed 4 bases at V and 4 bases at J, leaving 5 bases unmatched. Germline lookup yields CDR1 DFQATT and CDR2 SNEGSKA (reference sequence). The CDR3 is CSAKGQGLYEQYF. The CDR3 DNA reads TGCAGTGCTAAAGGACAGGGGTTATACGAGCAGTACTTC.

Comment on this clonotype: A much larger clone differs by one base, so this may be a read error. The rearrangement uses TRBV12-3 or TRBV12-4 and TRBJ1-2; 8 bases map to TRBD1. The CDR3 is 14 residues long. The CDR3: CASSLDRGYYGDTF. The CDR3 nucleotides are TGTGCCAGCAGTCTCGACAGGGGCTACTATGGCGACACCTTC.

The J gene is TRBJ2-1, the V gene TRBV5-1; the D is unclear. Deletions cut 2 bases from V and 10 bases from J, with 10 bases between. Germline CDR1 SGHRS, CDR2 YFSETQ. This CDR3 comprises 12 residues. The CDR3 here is CASSLTGEEQFF. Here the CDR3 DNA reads TGCGCCAGCAGCTTAACCGGCGAGGAGCAGTTCTTC. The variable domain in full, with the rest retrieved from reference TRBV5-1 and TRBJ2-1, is KAGVTQTPRYLIKTRGQQVTLSCSPISGHRSVSWYQQTPGQGLQFLFEYFSETQRNKGNFPGRFSGRQFSNSRSEMNVSTLELGDSALYLCASSLTGEEQFFGPGTRLTVL.

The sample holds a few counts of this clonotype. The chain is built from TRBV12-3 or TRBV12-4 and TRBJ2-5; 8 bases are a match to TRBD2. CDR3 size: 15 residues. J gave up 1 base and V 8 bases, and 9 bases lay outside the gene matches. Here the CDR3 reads CASGRAGVTQETQYF. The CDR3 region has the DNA TGTGCCAGCGGGAGAGCGGGGGTGACCCAAGAGACCCAGTACTTC.

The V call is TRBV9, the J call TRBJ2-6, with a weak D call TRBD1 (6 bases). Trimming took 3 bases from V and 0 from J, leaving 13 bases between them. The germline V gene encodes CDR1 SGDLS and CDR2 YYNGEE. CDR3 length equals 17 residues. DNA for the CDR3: TGTGCCAGCAGCGCCGCTCCAGGGGCCTCTGGGGCCAACGTCCTGACTTTC. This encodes CASSAAPGASGANVLTF.

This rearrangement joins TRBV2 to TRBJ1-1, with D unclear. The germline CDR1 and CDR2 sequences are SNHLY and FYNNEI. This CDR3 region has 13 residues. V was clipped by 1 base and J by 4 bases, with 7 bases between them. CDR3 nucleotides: TGTGCCAGCAGTGAAGGGTGGAGCACTGAAGCTTTCTTT. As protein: CASSEGWSTEAFF. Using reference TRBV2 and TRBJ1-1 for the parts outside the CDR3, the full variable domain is EPEVTQTPSHQVTQMGQEVILRCVPISNHLYFYWYRQILGQKVEFLVSFYNNEISEKSEIFDDQFSVERPDGSNFTLKIRSTKLEDSAMYFCASSEGWSTEAFFGQGTRLTVV.

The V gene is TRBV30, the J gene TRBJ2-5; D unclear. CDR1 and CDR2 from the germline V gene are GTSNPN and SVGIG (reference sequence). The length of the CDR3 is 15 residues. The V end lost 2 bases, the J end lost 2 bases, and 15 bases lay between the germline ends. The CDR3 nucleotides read TGTGCCTGGAGTACCGGCATCTTATTACAAGAGACCCAGTACTTC. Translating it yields CAWSTGILLQETQYF. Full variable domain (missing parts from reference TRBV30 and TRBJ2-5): SQTIHQWPATLVQPVGSPLSLECTVEGTSNPNLYWYRQAAGRGLQLLFYSVGIGQISSEVPQNLSASRPQDRQFILSSKKLLLSDSGFYLCAWSTGILLQETQYFGPGTRLLVL.

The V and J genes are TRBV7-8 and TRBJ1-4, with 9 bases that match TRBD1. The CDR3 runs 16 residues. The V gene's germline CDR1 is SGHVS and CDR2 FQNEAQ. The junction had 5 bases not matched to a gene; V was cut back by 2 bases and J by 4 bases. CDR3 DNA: TGTGCCAGCAGCTTATCCGGGGGACAGGGTAATGAAAAACTGTTTTTT. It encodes CASSLSGGQGNEKLFF.

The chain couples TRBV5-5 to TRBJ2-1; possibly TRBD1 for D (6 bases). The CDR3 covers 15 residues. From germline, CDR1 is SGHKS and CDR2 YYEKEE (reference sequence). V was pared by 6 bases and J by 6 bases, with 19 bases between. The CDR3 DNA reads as TGTGCCAGCACCGTGGACAGCCACAAGACCAATGAGCAGTTCTTC. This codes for CASTVDSHKTNEQFF.

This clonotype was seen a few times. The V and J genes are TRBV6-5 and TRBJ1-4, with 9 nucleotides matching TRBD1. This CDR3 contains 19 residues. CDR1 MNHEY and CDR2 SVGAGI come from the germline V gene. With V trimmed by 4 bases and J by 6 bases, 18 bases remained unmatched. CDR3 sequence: CASSLRPGTGPPSDEKLFF. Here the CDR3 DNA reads TGTGCCAGCAGTTTACGCCCCGGGACAGGGCCTCCCTCGGATGAAAAACTGTTTTTT.